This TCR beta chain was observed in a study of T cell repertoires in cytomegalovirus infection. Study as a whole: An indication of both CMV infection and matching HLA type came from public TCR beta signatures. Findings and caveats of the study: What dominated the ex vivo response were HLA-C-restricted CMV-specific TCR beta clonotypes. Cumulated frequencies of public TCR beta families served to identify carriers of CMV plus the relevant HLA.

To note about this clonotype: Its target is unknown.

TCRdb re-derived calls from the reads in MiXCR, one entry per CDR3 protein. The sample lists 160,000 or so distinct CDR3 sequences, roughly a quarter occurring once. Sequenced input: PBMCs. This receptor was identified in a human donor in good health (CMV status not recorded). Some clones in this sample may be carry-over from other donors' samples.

The CDR3 is CASRRLEGSSNQPQHF. The DNA of the CDR3 is TGTGCCAGCAGACGATTAGAAGGTTCGAGCAATCAGCCCCAGCATTTT. The chain combines TRBV3-1 with TRBJ1-5; no firm D call. The CDR3 is made up of 16 amino acids. V lost 6 bases to trimming and J lost 1 base, with 16 bases between them. Germline V gene lookup returns CDR1 LGHDT and CDR2 YNNKEL (reference sequence).